Sequencing of this TCR beta chain was carried out in a study of CD8+ T cells in alopecia areata. Study-wide results and limits: Normal scalp showed lower clonality than lesional scalp, especially alopecia totalis/universalis.

The CDR3 contains 12 residues. V was clipped by 7 bases and J by 11 bases, with 17 bases between them. CDR1 LNHDA and CDR2 SQIVND come from the germline V gene (reference sequence). RNA was extracted and reverse transcribed into cDNA as the sequencing template. Sequencing was performed with immunoSEQ multiplex PCR; in TCRdb, only in-frame clones are kept and a portion is missing. The sample lists about 150,000 clones, roughly 50% occurring once. This clone occurred a few times. The antigen is undetermined. The receptor's source is a human donor with alopecia areata. V is TRBV19 and J is TRBJ1-1; D might be TRBD1 (5 bases). Sequencing was performed on CD4+ T cells sorted from blood, taken at week 0. The CDR3 DNA is TGTGCCAGTAATGGCGGGGCATCGAGGGCTTTCTTT. This translates into CASNGGASRAFF.